The clone carrying this T cell receptor beta chain was seen a single time. Its antigen remains unidentified. The method was immunoSEQ multiplex PCR; TCRdb's version includes in-frame clones alone and lacks a portion of them. The sample has around 2.3 million clones; approximately 95% are singletons. These data are taken from a study of shared clonotypes between healthy human individuals. The ends lost 5 bases at V and 4 bases at J; junction bases unmatched: 4. CDR1 and CDR2 from the germline V gene are MDHEN and SYDVKM. CDR3 size: 13 residues. Findings of the study overall: Sampling was confined to blood; repertoires within tissues likely differ. Represented diversity, genetic and exposure-history alike, was limited by few donors.

The donor population consisted of healthy HIV-negative adults with no recent acute infections or vaccinations. Subsets obtained from CD4+ cells comprised CD45RA+ naive and CD45RA-negative memory cells. Source material: naive CD4+ T cells sorted from blood. The subset: CD45RA+ positively selected. The chain joins TRBV28 to TRBJ2-5; 7 bases line up with TRBD1. This TCR was recovered from a man aged 18 to 29 in good health. In DNA form, the CDR3 reads TGTGCCAGCAGTGAGGACAGGTTAGAGACCCAGTACTTC. This sequence encodes CASSEDRLETQYF.